Below, 13 T cell receptor beta chains from the same sample are listed, as sequenced in a study of blood T cell repertoires in COVID-19. Data came from immunoSEQ multiplex PCR; TCRdb stores just in-frame clones and leaves some out. The repertoire holds about 290,000 clones, with around four fifths as singletons. Sequencing was performed on peripheral blood. The receptors derive from a woman between 50 and 59 years old with active or convalescent COVID-19.

The genes are TRBV19 and TRBJ2-2, with TRBD2 identical over 8 bases. The CDR3 sequence is 16 residues long. With V trimmed by 7 bases and J by 4 bases, 11 bases remained unmatched. CDR1 is LNHDA and CDR2 is SQIVND in the germline V gene (reference sequence). This CDR3 reads CASTRSGSGVTGELFF. CDR3 sequence (DNA): TGTGCCAGTACCCGAAGCGGGAGTGGGGTCACCGGGGAGCTGTTTTTT.

The V call is TRBV9, the J call TRBJ1-3; TRBD1 might be the D (6 bases). This CDR3 region has 19 residues. Germline V CDR1 and CDR2: SGDLS, YYNGEE. V dropped 5 bases and J dropped 1 base, with 25 bases sitting between them. The CDR3 DNA sequence: TGTGCCAGCAGTACCTATATTGGGGGGGGCGGCGGATCTGGAAACACCATATATTTT. Translation gives CASSTYIGGGGGSGNTIYF.

J is TRBJ2-7 and V is TRBV4-1; D possibly corresponds to TRBD2 (5 bases). Germline V gives CDR1 MGHRA, CDR2 YSYEKL. V lost 1 base, J lost 4 bases, and 8 bases lay in between. This CDR3 has 13 residues. CDR3 sequence reads: CASSQVGSYEQYF. The CDR3, as DNA: TGCGCCAGCAGCCAAGTAGGGAGTTACGAGCAGTACTTC.

This chain connects TRBV28 to TRBJ2-6, with D unresolved. From germline, CDR1 is MDHEN and CDR2 SYDVKM. The CDR3 sequence is 14 residues long. V dropped 8 bases and J dropped 0 bases, with 8 bases sitting between them. CDR3 sequence: CASASGSGANVLTF. For the CDR3, the DNA is TGTGCCAGCGCTTCCGGCTCTGGGGCCAACGTCCTGACTTTC.

The rearrangement joins TRBV10-3 to TRBJ1-2, with D unresolved. The CDR3 is 16 residues long. V shed 4 bases and J shed 2 bases, with 17 bases lying between them. CDR1 is ENHRY and CDR2 is SYGVKD in the germline V gene. In DNA, the CDR3 is TGTGCCATCAGTGGCCACCCCCAAGGACTGAACTATGGCTACACCTTC. This codes for CAISGHPQGLNYGYTF.

V gene TRBV19 combines with J gene TRBJ1-6, with D hard to call. This CDR3 has 13 residues. V lost 0 bases to trimming and J lost 7 bases, with 4 bases between them. Germline-derived CDR1 and CDR2 are LNHDA and SQIVND (reference sequence). CDR3 DNA sequence: TGTGCCAGTAGTATAGAACAAAATTCACCCCTCCACTTT. This translates into CASSIEQNSPLHF.

The chain joins TRBV2 to TRBJ1-2; TRBD1 matches at 11 bases. J was trimmed by 5 bases and V by 8 bases; bases with no gene match: 4. The CDR3 runs to 13 residues. The V gene's germline CDR1 is SNHLY and CDR2 FYNNEI. Here the CDR3 DNA reads TGTGCCAGCGACGGGACAGGGGGGTATGGCTACACCTTC. Translated: CASDGTGGYGYTF.

In this sample, this clone turned up a few times. The chain couples TRBV11-2 to TRBJ2-7; the match to TRBD2 covers 11 bases. This CDR3 has 17 residues. Trimming removed 0 bases from V and 2 bases from J; junction bases left unmatched: 6. Per the germline V gene, CDR1 is SGHAT and CDR2 is FQNNGV. The CDR3 sequence is CASSLDSTSGRAYEQYF. The CDR3 nucleotides read TGTGCCAGCAGCTTAGATTCAACTAGCGGGAGAGCCTACGAGCAGTACTTC.

The chain is built from TRBV2 and TRBJ2-1; possible D gene TRBD1, 5 bases. The CDR3 covers 13 residues. Trimming pared 7 bases from V and 5 bases from J, leaving 12 bases between. CDR1 and CDR2 (germline): SNHLY, FYNNEI. CDR3 nucleotide sequence: TGTGCCAGCAACCCCCTCAGGGACAATGAGCAGTTCTTC. Translated, it gives CASNPLRDNEQFF.

V is TRBV5-1 and J is TRBJ2-7; 7 positions agree with TRBD1. The V gene's germline CDR1 is SGHRS and CDR2 YFSETQ. This CDR3 has 12 residues. The J segment lost 8 bases and the V segment lost 3 bases, leaving 5 bases of the junction unmatched. Here the CDR3 DNA reads TGCGCCAGCAGCTACGACAGGGATAAGCAGTACTTC. Residues: CASSYDRDKQYF. The whole variable domain, remainder taken from reference TRBV5-1 and TRBJ2-7, is KAGVTQTPRYLIKTRGQQVTLSCSPISGHRSVSWYQQTPGQGLQFLFEYFSETQRNKGNFPGRFSGRQFSNSRSEMNVSTLELGDSALYLCASSYDRDKQYFGPGTRLTVT.

The chain links TRBV2 to TRBJ1-5; 8 bases align to TRBD1. V trimming: 3 bases; J trimming: 10 bases; junction bases outside the gene matches: 8. The CDR3 runs 14 residues. Germline CDR1 is SNHLY and CDR2 is FYNNEI. The chain's CDR3 is CASSDINRGEPQHF. The CDR3 nucleotides read TGTGCCAGCAGTGATATAAACAGGGGGGAACCCCAGCATTTT.

The chain links TRBV19 to TRBJ1-1; 8 bases match TRBD1. J was trimmed by 0 bases and V by 6 bases; bases with no gene match: 3. The CDR3 consists of 14 residues. Germline values: CDR1 LNHDA, CDR2 SQIVND (reference sequence). The CDR3 nucleotides are TGTGCCAGTAGGTGGACAGGGATGAACACTGAAGCTTTCTTT. Residues: CASRWTGMNTEAFF.

The J gene is TRBJ2-7, the V gene TRBV29-1, with 10 bases that match TRBD1. Per the germline V gene, CDR1 is SQVTM and CDR2 is ANQGSEA. With 5 bases clipped from V and 6 bases from J, the junction kept 7 bases outside the gene matches. The CDR3 has 13 amino acids. This CDR3 reads CSVLSGTGAEQYF. The CDR3 nucleotides read TGCAGCGTTTTATCCGGGACAGGGGCCGAGCAGTACTTC.